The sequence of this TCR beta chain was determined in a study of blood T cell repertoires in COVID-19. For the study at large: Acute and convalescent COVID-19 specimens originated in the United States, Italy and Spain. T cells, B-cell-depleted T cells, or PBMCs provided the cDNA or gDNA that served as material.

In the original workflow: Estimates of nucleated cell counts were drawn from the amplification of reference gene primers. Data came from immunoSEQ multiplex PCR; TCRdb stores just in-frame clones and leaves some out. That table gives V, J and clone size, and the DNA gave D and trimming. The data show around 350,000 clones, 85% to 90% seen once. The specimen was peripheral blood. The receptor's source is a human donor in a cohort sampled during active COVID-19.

CDR3 nucleotides: TGTGCCACCAGCAGACGTCCCGGGACTAGCGGGAGGTTCACAGATACGCAGTATTTT. It translates to CATSRRPGTSGRFTDTQYF. The rearrangement joins TRBV15 to TRBJ2-3, with TRBD2 identical over 15 bases. Germline CDR1 LNHNV, CDR2 YYDKDF (reference sequence). The CDR3 has 19 residues. Trimming took 2 bases from V and 2 from J; bases not matched to a gene: 8.